Listed here are 20 T cell receptor beta chains from one sample, sequenced in a study of T cell responses to AZD1222 COVID-19 vaccine. The repertoire was sequenced with immunoSEQ multiplex PCR; TCRdb's copy has only in-frame clones and lacks some. The sample carries about 92,000 clones, around 93% recorded once. The starting material was peripheral blood, obtained on day 0 of AZD1222 vaccination. Every receptor here comes from an adult in good health.

This chain links TRBV7-9 with TRBJ2-7, with D unclear. The V end was cut by 7 bases, the J end by 2 bases, with 15 bases between. The CDR3 has 14 residues. CDR1 and CDR2 (germline): SEHNR, FQNEAQ (reference sequence). CDR3 sequence reads: CASTASGVTYEQYF. In nucleotides, the CDR3 is TGTGCCAGCACCGCGTCGGGTGTGACCTACGAGCAGTACTTC.

The V gene is TRBV4-2, the J gene TRBJ2-3; 12 nucleotides agree with TRBD2. The CDR3 consists of 17 residues. Trimming at V came to 0 bases and at J to 4 bases, leaving 5 bases not matched to a gene. CDR1 LGHNA and CDR2 YNFKEQ come from the germline V gene. CDR3 residues: CASSQDMLAGGPDTQYF. CDR3 bases: TGTGCCAGCAGCCAAGATATGCTAGCGGGGGGGCCAGATACGCAGTATTTT.

The chain couples TRBV5-1 to TRBJ1-3, with D possibly matching TRBD1 (6 bases). The V end lost 4 bases, the J end lost 4 bases, and 12 bases lay between the germline ends. This CDR3 is built from 14 residues. CDR1 is SGHRS and CDR2 is YFSETQ in the germline V gene. The CDR3 protein is CASSTQGEGNTIYF. The DNA for the CDR3 is TGCGCCAGCAGCACACAGGGTGAAGGAAACACCATATATTTT. Filled out from reference TRBV5-1 and TRBJ1-3, the complete variable domain reads KAGVTQTPRYLIKTRGQQVTLSCSPISGHRSVSWYQQTPGQGLQFLFEYFSETQRNKGNFPGRFSGRQFSNSRSEMNVSTLELGDSALYLCASSTQGEGNTIYFGEGSWLTVV.

V and J are TRBV6-5 and TRBJ1-3; TRBD1 matches 7 bases. The CDR3 covers 15 residues. Germline V lookup: CDR1 MNHEY, CDR2 SVGAGI. V trimming: 5 bases; J trimming: 0 bases; junction bases outside the gene matches: 4. CDR3 sequence (DNA): TGTGCCAGCAGTCAGGACAGGTTCTCTGGAAACACCATATATTTT. It yields the protein CASSQDRFSGNTIYF.

The chain recombines TRBV10-3 with TRBJ2-1; D gene unclear. There are 14 residues in the CDR3. V gave up 0 bases and J gave up 9 bases, with 12 bases separating them. Germline CDR1 ENHRY, CDR2 SYGVKD. In nucleotides, the CDR3 is TGTGCCATCAGTGAGTCGGGAATCCGCGGTGAGCAGTTCTTC. As protein: CAISESGIRGEQFF.

This chain connects TRBV5-1 to TRBJ2-2; the match to TRBD2 covers 13 bases. Trimming at V came to 4 bases and at J to 7 bases, leaving 16 bases not matched to a gene. The CDR3 length is 19 residues. Germline CDR1 is SGHRS and CDR2 is YFSETQ. DNA of the CDR3: TGCGCCAGCAGCCCGAGGACTAGCGGGGGAAGCGGGTACATCGGGGAGCTGTTTTTT. Amino acids: CASSPRTSGGSGYIGELFF. Together with reference TRBV5-1 and TRBJ2-2, the CDR3 gives the full variable domain: KAGVTQTPRYLIKTRGQQVTLSCSPISGHRSVSWYQQTPGQGLQFLFEYFSETQRNKGNFPGRFSGRQFSNSRSEMNVSTLELGDSALYLCASSPRTSGGSGYIGELFFGEGSRLTVL.

The V call is TRBV5-1, the J call TRBJ2-2, with D unresolved. CDR1 is SGHRS and CDR2 is YFSETQ in the germline V gene. With 1 base removed from V and 2 bases from J, the gap between germline ends came to 6 bases. The CDR3 has 14 amino acids. For the CDR3, the DNA is TGCGCCAGCAGCTTGTTAGTAAACACCGGGGAGCTGTTTTTT. As protein: CASSLLVNTGELFF. Using reference TRBV5-1 and TRBJ2-2 for the parts outside the CDR3, the full variable domain is KAGVTQTPRYLIKTRGQQVTLSCSPISGHRSVSWYQQTPGQGLQFLFEYFSETQRNKGNFPGRFSGRQFSNSRSEMNVSTLELGDSALYLCASSLLVNTGELFFGEGSRLTVL.

The chain is built from TRBV15 and TRBJ1-2; 10 bases line up with TRBD1. There are 15 residues in the CDR3. The germline V gene encodes CDR1 LNHNV and CDR2 YYDKDF (reference sequence). The ends lost 0 bases at V and 7 bases at J; junction bases unmatched: 5. The CDR3 region has the DNA TGTGCCACCAGCAGAGATGTGGGACAGGGGTTTGGCTACACCTTC. Translation gives CATSRDVGQGFGYTF.

V usage is TRBV29-1 and J usage is TRBJ1-1; tentatively, D is TRBD1 (5 bases). V lost 7 bases, J lost 4 bases, and 13 bases lay in between. This CDR3 is 12 amino acids long. CDR1 is SQVTM and CDR2 is ANQGSEA in the germline V gene. The CDR3 protein is CSAPGQGTEAFF. The CDR3 DNA reads TGCAGCGCCCCCGGGCAGGGCACTGAAGCTTTCTTT.

The chain carries TRBV6-5 and TRBJ2-5; 9 bases match TRBD1. Germline V gene data show CDR1 as MNHEY and CDR2 as SVGAGI. Trimming removed 6 bases from V and 3 bases from J; junction bases left unmatched: 5. The CDR3 loop spans 14 amino acids. The CDR3 DNA sequence: TGTGCCAGCAGCCTGGGACAGGGCAAAGAGACCCAGTACTTC. Amino acids: CASSLGQGKETQYF.

This chain links TRBV5-1 with TRBJ1-2; 8 nucleotides agree with TRBD1. The CDR3 loop spans 12 amino acids. Trimming at V came to 4 bases and at J to 10 bases, leaving 6 bases not matched to a gene. The germline gives CDR1 SGHRS, CDR2 YFSETQ. CDR3 in amino acids: CASSPRQGHYTF. The CDR3 DNA reads as TGCGCCAGCAGCCCCCGACAGGGGCACTACACCTTC.

The sample holds one count of this clone. The V and J genes are TRBV27 and TRBJ2-7; maybe TRBD2 (7 bases). This CDR3 spans 15 amino acids. Trimming left V 8 bases short and J 1 base short, with 18 bases between. The germline V gene encodes CDR1 MNHEY and CDR2 SMNVEV (reference sequence). The DNA for the CDR3 is TGTGCCAGCTGGGGGGGGCAGTTTCTGTCCTACGAGCAGTACTTC. It specifies CASWGGQFLSYEQYF.

The rearrangement links TRBV3-1 (or the pseudogene TRBV3-2) to TRBJ2-7, with a possible D match to TRBD2 (5 bases). Trimming stripped 2 bases from V and 6 bases from J, with 14 bases between. Per germline, CDR1 LGHDT and CDR2 YNNKEL (reference sequence). The CDR3 has 14 residues. The CDR3 DNA reads as TGTGCCAGCAGCCAAAGCGAGTTACGGGGCGAGCAGTACTTC. This codes for CASSQSELRGEQYF.

This clone appeared once. The chain recombines TRBV11-2 with TRBJ2-1; 8 bases match TRBD2. This CDR3 spans 15 amino acids. CDR1 and CDR2 (germline): SGHAT, FQNNGV. Losses at the gene ends were 6 bases for V and 8 bases for J; bases not matched to a gene: 12. The chain's CDR3 is CASRTGTRGVDEQFF. In nucleotides, the CDR3 is TGTGCCAGCAGGACCGGGACTAGAGGAGTCGATGAGCAGTTCTTC.

V usage is TRBV24-1 and J usage is TRBJ1-2; weak D call: TRBD1 (5 bases). The V gene lost 6 bases and the J gene lost 6 bases, with 13 bases spanning the gap. The CDR3 is made up of 13 amino acids. Germline CDR1 and CDR2: KGHDR and SFDVKD. This CDR3 is CATSTGLGDGYTF. In DNA, the CDR3 is TGTGCCACCAGTACGGGGCTGGGAGATGGCTACACCTTC.

The chain links TRBV27 to TRBJ2-7; tentative D call: TRBD1 (6 bases). Trimming stripped 0 bases from V and 5 bases from J, with 14 bases between. Germline values: CDR1 MNHEY, CDR2 SMNVEV (reference sequence). The CDR3 is made up of 15 amino acids. The chain's CDR3 is CASSLSPQTGDEQYF. CDR3 coding DNA: TGTGCCAGCAGTTTATCGCCCCAGACAGGCGACGAGCAGTACTTC.

This chain connects TRBV27 to TRBJ2-3; TRBD1 is a possible D gene (6 bases). This CDR3 region has 15 residues. The germline V gene encodes CDR1 MNHEY and CDR2 SMNVEV (reference sequence). V was cut by 3 bases and J by 0 bases, with 10 bases left in between. CDR3 coding DNA: TGTGCCAGCAGTTTTGGGCAGGGGAGCACAGATACGCAGTATTTT. Translation: CASSFGQGSTDTQYF.

The rearrangement links TRBV7-9 to TRBJ1-1; no reliable D call. V was shortened by 0 bases and J by 6 bases, with 14 bases between the two germline ends. Germline assignment: CDR1 SEHNR and CDR2 FQNEAQ (reference sequence). CDR3 length: 15 amino acids. The CDR3 sequence is CASSLAITLRAEAFF. The CDR3 DNA sequence: TGTGCCAGCAGCTTAGCAATCACGTTGAGGGCTGAAGCTTTCTTT.

The chain joins TRBV7-8 to TRBJ2-7, with D possibly TRBD2 on 5 matching bases. The V gene's germline CDR1 is SGHVS and CDR2 FQNEAQ. V dropped 5 bases and J dropped 6 bases, with 11 bases sitting between them. CDR3 length: 12 residues. CDR3 nucleotide sequence: TGTGCCAGCAGCGGGAGAGGCCGCGAGCAGTACTTC. It codes for CASSGRGREQYF. The complete variable domain, with remaining parts taken from reference TRBV7-8 and TRBJ2-7, reads GAGVSQSPRYKVAKRGQDVALRCDPISGHVSLFWYQQALGQGPEFLTYFQNEAQLDKSGLPSDRFFAERPEGSVSTLKIQRTQQEDSAVYLCASSGRGREQYFGPGTRLTVT.

The CDR3 sequence: CASSEPGLGKTGELFF. The CDR3 nucleotides read TGTGCCAGCAGTGAGCCCGGGTTGGGAAAAACCGGGGAGCTGTTTTTT. V usage is TRBV25-1 and J usage is TRBJ2-2; D remains unclear. Trimming stripped 3 bases from V and 5 bases from J, with 16 bases between. There are 16 residues in the CDR3. Per the germline V gene, CDR1 is MGHDK and CDR2 is SYGVNS. Filled out from reference TRBV25-1 and TRBJ2-2, the complete variable domain reads EADIYQTPRYLVIGTGKKITLECSQTMGHDKMYWYQQDPGMELHLIHYSYGVNSTEKGDLSSESTVSRIRTEHFPLTLESARPSHTSQYLCASSEPGLGKTGELFFGEGSRLTVL.